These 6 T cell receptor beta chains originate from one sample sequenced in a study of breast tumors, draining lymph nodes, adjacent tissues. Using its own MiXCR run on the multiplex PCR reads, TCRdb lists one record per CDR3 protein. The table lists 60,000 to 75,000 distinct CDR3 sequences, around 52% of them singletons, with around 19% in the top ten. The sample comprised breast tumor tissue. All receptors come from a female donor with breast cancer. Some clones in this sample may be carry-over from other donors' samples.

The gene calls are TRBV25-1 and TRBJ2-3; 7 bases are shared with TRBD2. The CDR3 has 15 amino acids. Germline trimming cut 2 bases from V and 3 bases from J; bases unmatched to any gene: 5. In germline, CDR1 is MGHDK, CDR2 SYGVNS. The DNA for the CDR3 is TGTGCCAGCAGTGAAAGGAGCGGGGTTACAGATACGCAGTATTTT. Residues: CASSERSGVTDTQYF.

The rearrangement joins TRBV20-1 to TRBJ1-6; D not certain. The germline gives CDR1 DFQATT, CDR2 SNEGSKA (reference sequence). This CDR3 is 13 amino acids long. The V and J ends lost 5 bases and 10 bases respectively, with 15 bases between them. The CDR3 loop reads CSASLDQWSPLHF. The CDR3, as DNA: TGCAGTGCTTCTCTAGACCAGTGGTCACCCCTCCACTTT.

CDR3 DNA sequence: TGTGCCAGCAGGTTGACTAGCGGGAGTACTGGGGCCAACGTCCTGACTTTC. Residues: CASRLTSGSTGANVLTF. The chain combines TRBV2 with TRBJ2-6; 12 bases line up with TRBD2. Germline lookup yields CDR1 SNHLY and CDR2 FYNNEI. This CDR3 is built from 17 residues. Trimming took 6 bases from V and 2 from J; bases not matched to a gene: 5.

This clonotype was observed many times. The CDR3 sequence is CASSLALWEEDEQFF. CDR3 nucleotides: TGTGCCAGCAGTTTAGCGCTATGGGAGGAGGATGAGCAGTTCTTC. V gene TRBV12-3 or TRBV12-4 combines with J gene TRBJ2-1; D possibly corresponds to TRBD2 (6 bases). Trimming shortened V by 0 bases and J by 8 bases, and 14 bases separated the two germline ends. The CDR3 sequence is 15 residues long.

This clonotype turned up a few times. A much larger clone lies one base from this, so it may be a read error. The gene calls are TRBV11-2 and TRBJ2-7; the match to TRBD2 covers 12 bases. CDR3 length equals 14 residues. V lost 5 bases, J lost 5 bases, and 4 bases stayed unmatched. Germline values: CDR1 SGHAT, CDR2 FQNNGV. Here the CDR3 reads CASSRLAGAHEQYF. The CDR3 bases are TGTGCCAGCAGCCGACTAGCGGGAGCCCACGAGCAGTACTTC.

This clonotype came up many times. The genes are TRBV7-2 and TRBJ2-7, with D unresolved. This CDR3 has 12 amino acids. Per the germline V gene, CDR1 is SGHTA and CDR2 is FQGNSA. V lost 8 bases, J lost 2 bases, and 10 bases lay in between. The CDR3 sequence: CASGVGPYEQYF. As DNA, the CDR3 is TGTGCCAGCGGAGTTGGACCCTACGAGCAGTACTTC.